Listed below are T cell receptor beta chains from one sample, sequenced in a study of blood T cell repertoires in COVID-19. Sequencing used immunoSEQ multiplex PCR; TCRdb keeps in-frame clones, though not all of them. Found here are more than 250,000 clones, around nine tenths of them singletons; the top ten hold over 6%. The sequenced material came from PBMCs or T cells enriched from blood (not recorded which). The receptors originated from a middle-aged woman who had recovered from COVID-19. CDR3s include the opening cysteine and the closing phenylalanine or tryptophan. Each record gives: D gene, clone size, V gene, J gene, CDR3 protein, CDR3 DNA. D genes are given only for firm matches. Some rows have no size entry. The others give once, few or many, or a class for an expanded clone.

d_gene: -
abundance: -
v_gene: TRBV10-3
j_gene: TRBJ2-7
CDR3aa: CAISESGRPYEQYF
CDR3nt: TGTGCCATCAGTGAGTCCGGCAGGCCCTACGAGCAGTACTTC

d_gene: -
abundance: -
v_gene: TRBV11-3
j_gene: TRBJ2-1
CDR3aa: CASSASNVNEQFF
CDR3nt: TGTGCCAGCAGCGCGTCAAATGTGAATGAGCAGTTCTTC

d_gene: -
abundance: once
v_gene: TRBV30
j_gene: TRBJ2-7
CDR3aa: CAWSAGGGPYEQYF
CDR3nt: TGTGCCTGGAGTGCAGGAGGGGGCCCCTACGAGCAGTACTTC

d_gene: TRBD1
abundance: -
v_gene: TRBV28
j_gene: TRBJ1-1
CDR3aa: CASSFTGVAFF
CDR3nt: TGTGCCAGCAGTTTCACAGGGGTAGCTTTCTTT

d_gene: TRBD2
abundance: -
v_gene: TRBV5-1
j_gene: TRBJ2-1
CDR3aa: CASSLTSGPNNEQFF
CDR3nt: TGCGCCAGCAGCCTGACTAGCGGTCCCAACAATGAGCAGTTCTTC

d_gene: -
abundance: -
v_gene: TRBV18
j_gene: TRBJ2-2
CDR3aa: CASSPDIVGTGELFF
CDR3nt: TGTGCCAGCTCACCGGACATAGTTGGGACCGGGGAGCTGTTTTTT

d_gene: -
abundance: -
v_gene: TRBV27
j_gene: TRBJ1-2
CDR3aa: CASSPDSARRTF
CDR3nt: TGTGCCAGCAGTCCAGACAGTGCCCGTCGGACCTTC

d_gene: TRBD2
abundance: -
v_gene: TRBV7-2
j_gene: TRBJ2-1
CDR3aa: CASSLVSGRAAEQFF
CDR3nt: TGTGCCAGCAGCTTAGTTAGCGGGAGAGCCGCTGAGCAGTTCTTC

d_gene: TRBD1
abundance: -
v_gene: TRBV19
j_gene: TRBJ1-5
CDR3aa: CASSIVQGTHQPQHF
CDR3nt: TGTGCCAGTAGTATAGTACAGGGGACACATCAGCCCCAGCATTTT

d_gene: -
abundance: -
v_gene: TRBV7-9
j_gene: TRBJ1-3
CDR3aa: CASSPVGNTIYF
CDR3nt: TGTGCCAGCAGCCCGGTCGGAAACACCATATATTTT

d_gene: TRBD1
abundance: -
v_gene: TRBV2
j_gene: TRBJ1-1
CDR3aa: CASSEGWDRGTEAFF
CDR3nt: TGTGCCAGCAGTGAAGGCTGGGACAGGGGCACTGAAGCTTTCTTT

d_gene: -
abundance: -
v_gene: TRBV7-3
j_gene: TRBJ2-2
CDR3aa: CASSSQGSGELFF
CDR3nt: TGTGCCAGCAGCTCCCAGGGATCCGGGGAGCTGTTTTTT

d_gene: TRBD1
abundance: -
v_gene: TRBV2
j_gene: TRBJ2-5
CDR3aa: CASSERTGETQYF
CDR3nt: TGTGCCAGCAGTGAGAGGACAGGGGAGACCCAGTACTTC

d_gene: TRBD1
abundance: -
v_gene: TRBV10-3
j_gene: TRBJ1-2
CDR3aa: CAISEPRQGSAYGYTF
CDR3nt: TGTGCCATCAGTGAGCCTCGACAGGGATCGGCCTATGGCTACACCTTC

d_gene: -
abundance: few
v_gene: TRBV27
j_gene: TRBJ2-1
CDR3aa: CASSLRLGVNEQFF
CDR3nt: TGTGCCAGCAGTTTACGGTTAGGGGTTAATGAGCAGTTCTTC

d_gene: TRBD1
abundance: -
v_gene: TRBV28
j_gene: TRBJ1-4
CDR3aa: CASSTQDRAREKLFF
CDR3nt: TGCGCCAGCAGTACCCAGGACAGGGCAAGGGAAAAACTGTTTTTT

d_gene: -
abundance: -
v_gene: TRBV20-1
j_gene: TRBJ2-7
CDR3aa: CSVDGSNEQYF
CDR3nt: TGCAGTGTAGACGGGAGCAACGAGCAGTACTTC

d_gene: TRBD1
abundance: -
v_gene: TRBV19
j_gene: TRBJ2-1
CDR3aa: CASSVLDRGTNEQFF
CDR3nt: TGTGCCAGTAGTGTACTGGACAGGGGAACCAATGAGCAGTTCTTC

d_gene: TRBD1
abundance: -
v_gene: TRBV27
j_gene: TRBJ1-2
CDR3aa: CASSRAGGTSNYGYTF
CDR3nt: TGTGCCAGCAGCCGTGCAGGGGGCACTTCTAACTATGGCTACACCTTC

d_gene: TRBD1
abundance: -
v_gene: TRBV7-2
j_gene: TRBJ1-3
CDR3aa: CASSFLDRGLHF
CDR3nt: TGTGCCAGCAGCTTCTTAGACAGGGGGCTACATTTT

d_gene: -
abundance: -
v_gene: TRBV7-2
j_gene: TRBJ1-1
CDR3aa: CASSLGGRGAEAFF
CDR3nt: TGTGCCAGCAGCTTAGGAGGGAGAGGCGCTGAAGCTTTCTTT

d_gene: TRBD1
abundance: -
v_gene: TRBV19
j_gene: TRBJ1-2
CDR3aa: CASSTGDRGPNYGYTF
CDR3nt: TGTGCCAGTAGTACGGGGGACAGGGGGCCTAACTATGGCTACACCTTC

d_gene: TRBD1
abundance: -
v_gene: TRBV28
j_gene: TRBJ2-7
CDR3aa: CASSGTAPAPDEQYF
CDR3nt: TGTGCCAGCAGTGGGACAGCTCCCGCGCCCGACGAGCAGTACTTC

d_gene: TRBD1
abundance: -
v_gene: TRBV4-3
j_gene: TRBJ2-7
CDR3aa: CASSEGTGGLYEQYF
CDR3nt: TGCGCCAGCAGTGAAGGGACAGGGGGCCTCTACGAGCAGTACTTC

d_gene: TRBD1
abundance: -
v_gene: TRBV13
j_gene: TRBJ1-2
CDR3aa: CASSLGTGRNYGYTF
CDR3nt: TGTGCCAGCAGCTTAGGGACAGGGAGGAACTATGGCTACACCTTC

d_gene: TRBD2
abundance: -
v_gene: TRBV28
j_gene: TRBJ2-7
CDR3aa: CASKLGGEGNEQYF
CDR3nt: TGTGCCAGCAAACTGGGGGGGGAGGGCAACGAGCAGTACTTC

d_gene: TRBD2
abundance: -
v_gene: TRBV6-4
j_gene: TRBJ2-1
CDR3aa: CASSVGLAGVEQFF
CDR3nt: TGTGCCAGCAGTGTGGGCCTAGCGGGAGTAGAGCAGTTCTTC

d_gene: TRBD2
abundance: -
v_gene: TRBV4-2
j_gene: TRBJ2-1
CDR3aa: CASSQDMAGGGNEQFF
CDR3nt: TGTGCCAGCAGCCAAGATATGGCGGGAGGGGGCAATGAGCAGTTCTTC

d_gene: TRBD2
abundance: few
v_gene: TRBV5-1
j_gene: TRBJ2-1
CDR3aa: CASSRIAGPYNEQFF
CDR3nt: TGCGCCAGCAGCCGGATAGCGGGGCCGTACAATGAGCAGTTCTTC

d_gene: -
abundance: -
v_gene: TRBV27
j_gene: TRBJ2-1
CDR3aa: CASSLNSLGHEQFF
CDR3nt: TGTGCCAGCAGTTTAAACTCCCTAGGCCATGAGCAGTTCTTC

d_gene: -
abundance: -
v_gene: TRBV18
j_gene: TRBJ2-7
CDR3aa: CASSPDRGLTYEQYF
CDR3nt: TGTGCCAGCTCACCCGATCGAGGGCTTACCTACGAGCAGTACTTC

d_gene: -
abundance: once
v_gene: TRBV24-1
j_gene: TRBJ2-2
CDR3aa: CATSRHPNTGELFF
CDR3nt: TGTGCCACCAGTAGACACCCGAACACCGGGGAGCTGTTTTTT

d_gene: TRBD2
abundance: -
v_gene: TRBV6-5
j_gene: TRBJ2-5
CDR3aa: CASKISGVQETQYF
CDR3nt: TGTGCCAGCAAGATCAGCGGGGTACAAGAGACCCAGTACTTC

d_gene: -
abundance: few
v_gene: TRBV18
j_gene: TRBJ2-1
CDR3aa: CASSPGAVAYNEQFF
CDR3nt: TGTGCCAGCTCACCTGGGGCGGTTGCCTACAATGAGCAGTTCTTC

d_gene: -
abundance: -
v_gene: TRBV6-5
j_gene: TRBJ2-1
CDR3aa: CASSYGGNSYNEQFF
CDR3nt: TGTGCCAGCAGTTACGGGGGCAACTCCTACAATGAGCAGTTCTTC

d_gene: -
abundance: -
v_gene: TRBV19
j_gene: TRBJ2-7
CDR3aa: CARHRFREQYF
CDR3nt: TGTGCCAGACACAGGTTTCGAGAGCAGTACTTC

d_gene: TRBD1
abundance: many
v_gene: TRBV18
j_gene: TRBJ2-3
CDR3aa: CASSPSGQGAAADTQYF
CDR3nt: TGTGCCAGCTCACCATCCGGACAGGGGGCCGCAGCGGATACGCAGTATTTT

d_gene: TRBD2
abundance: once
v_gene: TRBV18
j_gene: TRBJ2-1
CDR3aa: CASSPVRTSGTPWNEQFF
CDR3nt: TGTGCCAGCTCACCGGTGCGGACTAGCGGGACTCCTTGGAATGAGCAGTTCTTC

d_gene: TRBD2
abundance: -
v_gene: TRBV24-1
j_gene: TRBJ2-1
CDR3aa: CATSRGGNEQFF
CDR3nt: TGTGCCACCAGTCGGGGGGGCAATGAGCAGTTCTTC

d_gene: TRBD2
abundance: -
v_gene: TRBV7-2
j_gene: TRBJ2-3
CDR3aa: CASSLTSGSFVTDTQYF
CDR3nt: TGTGCCAGCAGCTTGACTAGCGGGAGTTTTGTGACAGATACGCAGTATTTT

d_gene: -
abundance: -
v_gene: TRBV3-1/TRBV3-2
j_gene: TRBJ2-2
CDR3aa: CASSLRLDTGELFF
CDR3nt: TGTGCCAGCAGCCTGCGACTTGACACCGGGGAGCTGTTTTTT

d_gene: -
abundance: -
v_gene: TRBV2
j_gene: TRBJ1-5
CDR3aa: CASSGQGNQPQHF
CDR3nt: TGTGCCAGCAGTGGACAGGGCAATCAGCCCCAGCATTTT

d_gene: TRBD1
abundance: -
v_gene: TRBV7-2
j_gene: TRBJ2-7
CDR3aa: CASGRTGSSYEQYF
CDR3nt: TGTGCCAGCGGACGGACAGGAAGCTCCTACGAGCAGTACTTC

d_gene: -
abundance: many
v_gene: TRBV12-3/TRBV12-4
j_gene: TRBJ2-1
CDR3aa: CASSLLRYNEQFF
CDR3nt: TGTGCCAGCAGTTTACTGCGGTACAATGAGCAGTTCTTC

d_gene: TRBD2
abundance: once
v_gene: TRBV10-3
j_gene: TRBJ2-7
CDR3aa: CAISEPATDLGGAEQYF
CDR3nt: TGTGCCATCAGTGAGCCTGCGACAGACTTGGGAGGGGCCGAGCAGTACTTC

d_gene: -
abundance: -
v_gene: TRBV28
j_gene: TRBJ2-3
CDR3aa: CASSSQGRVRTDTQYF
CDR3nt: TGTGCCAGCAGTTCCCAGGGGAGGGTGCGCACAGATACGCAGTATTTT

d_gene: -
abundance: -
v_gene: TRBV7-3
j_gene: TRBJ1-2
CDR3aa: CASSPAGLGYGYTF
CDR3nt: TGTGCCAGCAGCCCCGCGGGGCTAGGTTATGGCTACACCTTC

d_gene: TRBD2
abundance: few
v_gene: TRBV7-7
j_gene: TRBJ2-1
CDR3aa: CASSLVAGGDYNEQFF
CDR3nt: TGTGCTAGCAGCTTAGTGGCGGGGGGGGACTACAATGAGCAGTTCTTC

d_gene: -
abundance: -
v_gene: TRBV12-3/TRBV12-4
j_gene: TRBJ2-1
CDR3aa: CASSLISGEQFF
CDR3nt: TGTGCCAGCAGCCTAATAAGCGGGGAGCAGTTCTTC

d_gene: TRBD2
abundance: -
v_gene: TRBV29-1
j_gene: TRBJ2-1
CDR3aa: CSAGTSGRGTYNEQFF
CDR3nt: TGCAGCGCCGGGACTAGCGGGAGGGGAACCTACAATGAGCAGTTCTTC

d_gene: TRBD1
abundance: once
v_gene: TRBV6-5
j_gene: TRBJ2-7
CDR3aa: CASSRPRTGSYEQYF
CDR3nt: TGTGCCAGCAGCCGTCCCAGGACAGGGTCATACGAGCAGTACTTC

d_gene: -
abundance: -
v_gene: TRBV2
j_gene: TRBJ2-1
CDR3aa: CASMGSSKYNEQFF
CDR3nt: TGTGCCAGCATGGGGTCTAGCAAGTACAATGAGCAGTTCTTC

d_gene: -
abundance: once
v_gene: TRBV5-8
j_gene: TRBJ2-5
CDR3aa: CASSTRTVKETQYF
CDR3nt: TGTGCCAGCAGCACCCGGACAGTGAAAGAGACCCAGTACTTC

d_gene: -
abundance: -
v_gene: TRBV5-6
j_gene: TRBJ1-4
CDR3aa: CASSWSGLLNEKLFF
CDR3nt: TGTGCCAGCAGCTGGTCAGGGTTACTTAATGAAAAACTGTTTTTT

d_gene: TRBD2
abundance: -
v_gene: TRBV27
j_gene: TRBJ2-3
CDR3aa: CASSSTGRAQYF
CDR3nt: TGTGCCAGCAGCTCCACGGGGAGGGCGCAGTATTTT

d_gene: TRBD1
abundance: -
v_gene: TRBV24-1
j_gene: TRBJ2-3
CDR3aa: CATSGRDSGFTDTQYF
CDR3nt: TGTGCCACCAGCGGCCGGGACAGTGGTTTCACAGATACGCAGTATTTT

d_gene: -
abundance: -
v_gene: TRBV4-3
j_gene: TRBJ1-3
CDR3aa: CASSQRRGATGNTIYF
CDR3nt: TGCGCCAGCAGCCAAAGAAGGGGCGCGACGGGAAACACCATATATTTT